This T cell receptor beta chain appears in the sequencing data of a study of cytomegalovirus exposure and HLA in healthy donors. These donors, healthy bone marrow donors, were studied. The V end was cut by 1 base, the J end by 4 bases, with 5 bases between. This CDR3 spans 13 amino acids. CDR1 and CDR2 from the germline V gene are SGHTA and FQGNSA. The PCR ran on 60 Vbeta and 13 Jbeta primers. This table comes from immunoSEQ multiplex PCR, and its TCRdb copy is limited to in-frame clones, with some not included. In the table there are about 160,000 clones, about 77% of which are singletons. This clonotype was obtained from a woman between 45 and 60 years old in good health and CMV-seronegative. The chain carries TRBV7-2 and TRBJ1-3, with D unresolved. Input material: PBMCs. The CDR3 sequence: CASSLGAGNTIYF. CDR3 nucleotides: TGTGCCAGCAGCTTAGGGGCCGGAAACACCATATATTTT.